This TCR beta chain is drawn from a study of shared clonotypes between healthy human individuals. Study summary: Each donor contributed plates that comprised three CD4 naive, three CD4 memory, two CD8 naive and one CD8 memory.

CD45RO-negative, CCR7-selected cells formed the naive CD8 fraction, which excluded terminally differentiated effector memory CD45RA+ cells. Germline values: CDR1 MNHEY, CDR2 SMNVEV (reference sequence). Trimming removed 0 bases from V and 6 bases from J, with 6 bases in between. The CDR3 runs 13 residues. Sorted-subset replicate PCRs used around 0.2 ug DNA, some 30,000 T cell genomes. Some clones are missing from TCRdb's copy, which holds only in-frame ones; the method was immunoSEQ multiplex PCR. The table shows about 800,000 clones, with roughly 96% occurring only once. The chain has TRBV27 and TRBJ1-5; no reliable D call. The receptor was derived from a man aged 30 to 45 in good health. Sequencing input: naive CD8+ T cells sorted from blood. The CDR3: CASSLSGIQPQHF. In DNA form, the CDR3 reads TGTGCCAGCAGTTTATCAGGGATTCAGCCCCAGCATTTT.